Below, 11 T cell receptor beta chains from the same sample are listed, as sequenced in a study of shared clonotypes between healthy human individuals. Repertoires were generated with immunoSEQ multiplex PCR, while TCRdb's copy carries only in-frame clones and drops some. Of 2 million to 2.5 million clones listed, approximately 93% are singletons. Sequenced: naive CD4+ T cells from PBMCs. The subset was: CD45RA+ positively selected. These receptors came from a man younger than 35 in good health. Some clones in this sample may be carry-over from other donors' samples.

The CDR3 region has the DNA TGTGCCAGCAGGTGGAGGTGGGGCACCGGGGAGCTGTTTTTT. Amino acids: CASRWRWGTGELFF. The chain has TRBV2 and TRBJ2-2; D perhaps matches TRBD2 (5 bases). V dropped 6 bases and J dropped 4 bases, with 12 bases sitting between them. Per the germline V gene, CDR1 is SNHLY and CDR2 is FYNNEI. The CDR3 is 14 amino acids.

V and J are TRBV7-2 and TRBJ1-1; D is ambiguous. CDR1 and CDR2 from the germline V gene are SGHTA and FQGNSA. V gave up 5 bases and J gave up 6 bases, with 19 bases separating them. The CDR3 is 15 amino acids. The CDR3 DNA sequence: TGTGCCAGCAGCCTAGGAGGCGCCCGGACCGCTGAAGCTTTCTTT. Translated: CASSLGGARTAEAFF.

This rearrangement joins TRBV29-1 to TRBJ2-1, with TRBD2 matching 7 bases. The germline V gene has CDR1 SQVTM and CDR2 ANQGSEA. This CDR3 spans 15 amino acids. With V trimmed by 5 bases and J by 0 bases, 7 bases remained unmatched. For the CDR3, the DNA is TGCAGCGTTTCGGGCGGGAGTAGCTCCTACAATGAGCAGTTCTTC. The encoded protein is CSVSGGSSSYNEQFF.

With regard to this clone: This same CDR3 is encoded by further DNA sequences in the sample. The rearrangement joins TRBV18 to TRBJ1-4; D uncertain. V lost 4 bases, J lost 5 bases, and 8 bases lay in between. Germline values: CDR1 KGHSH, CDR2 LQKENI. The CDR3 runs 13 residues. The CDR3 nucleotides are TGTGCCAGCTCACGGTCGACAAATGAAAAACTGTTTTTT. Translating it yields CASSRSTNEKLFF.

There are a few counts of this clone. This chain connects TRBV18 to TRBJ1-5; tentatively, D is TRBD1 (5 bases). Germline V CDR1 and CDR2: KGHSH, LQKENI. V was shortened by 4 bases and J by 1 base, with 11 bases between the two germline ends. This CDR3 region has 15 residues. The DNA of the CDR3 is TGTGCCAGCTCACAAGTAGGGGCAAGCAATCAGCCCCAGCATTTT. Amino acid sequence: CASSQVGASNQPQHF. The full variable domain, rest sourced from reference TRBV18 and TRBJ1-5, is NAGVMQNPRHLVRRRGQEARLRCSPMKGHSHVYWYRQLPEEGLKFMVYLQKENIIDESGMPKERFSAEFPKEGPSILRIQQVVRGDSAAYFCASSQVGASNQPQHFGDGTRLSIL.

The chain links TRBV5-1 to TRBJ1-4, with 7 bases identical to TRBD1. Germline-derived CDR1 and CDR2 are SGHRS and YFSETQ. CDR3 size: 15 residues. Unmatched junction bases numbered 7, after V lost 4 bases and J lost 4 bases. The chain's CDR3 is CASSASGTVNEKLFF. DNA for the CDR3: TGCGCCAGCAGCGCTAGTGGGACAGTTAATGAAAAACTGTTTTTT.

The chain is built from TRBV7-9 and TRBJ1-4; D is ambiguous. CDR3 length: 16 amino acids. V lost 2 bases, J lost 6 bases, and 16 bases lay in between. The germline V gene has CDR1 SEHNR and CDR2 FQNEAQ (reference sequence). CDR3 loop: CASSLRSAGRYEKLFF. The CDR3 DNA follows: TGTGCCAGCAGCTTAAGGAGTGCAGGACGGTATGAAAAACTGTTTTTT.

The chain has TRBV6-4 and TRBJ2-7; TRBD1 matches 8 bases. Germline V gene data show CDR1 as MRHNA and CDR2 as SNTAGT. The junction had 6 bases not matched to a gene; V was cut back by 4 bases and J by 7 bases. The CDR3 contains 13 residues. CDR3 nucleotide sequence: TGTGCCAGCAGTGCCGGACAGGGCGGAGAGCAGTACTTC. This codes for CASSAGQGGEQYF.

This chain links TRBV28 with TRBJ2-1; D is perhaps TRBD1 (6 bases). Looked up from germline, CDR1 is MDHEN and CDR2 is SYDVKM. V shed 7 bases and J shed 7 bases, with 26 bases lying between them. The CDR3 totals 17 residues. The CDR3 bases are TGTGCCAGCACCTCGAGACAGGTTGGGGTTGGGTGGAATGAGCAGTTCTTC. This sequence encodes CASTSRQVGVGWNEQFF.

This chain joins TRBV18 and TRBJ2-2; 10 bases fit TRBD1. The CDR3 is 15 residues long. Germline V gene sequence: CDR1 KGHSH, CDR2 LQKENI. The V segment lost 2 bases and the J segment 6 bases; nucleotides outside the gene matches: 3. The CDR3 loop reads CASSPMGQGSGELFF. Here the CDR3 DNA reads TGTGCCAGCTCACCAATGGGACAGGGGTCCGGGGAGCTGTTTTTT.

The chain combines TRBV2 with TRBJ2-6; 9 bases map to TRBD1. CDR3 length: 17 residues. J gave up 2 bases and V 7 bases, and 9 bases lay outside the gene matches. The germline gives CDR1 SNHLY, CDR2 FYNNEI. The chain's CDR3 is CASTPGTGYPGANVLTF. The DNA of the CDR3 is TGTGCCAGCACCCCCGGGACAGGGTACCCTGGGGCCAACGTCCTGACTTTC.